The present entry profiles one T cell receptor beta chain with its context. The antigen remains undetermined. The entire patient cohort was treatment-naive prior to thyroid surgery. The length of the CDR3 is 15 residues. Germline V CDR1 and CDR2: MNHNS, SASEGT. V was trimmed by 5 bases and J by 0 bases, leaving 11 bases between them. The data were obtained in a study of metastatic and nonmetastatic thyroid tumors. In the study overall: The study looked at repertoires side by side in blood and in tumor or nodule tissue from malignant and benign thyroid patients.

Study processing details: CDR3 was compared across clinicopathological groups, and the resulting differences were used to build a distant-metastasis classifier for papillary thyroid cancer. With MiXCR, TCRdb reprocessed the PCR reads. The authors' filters were not applied to this entry. The table has more than 15,000 clones, 25% to 30% seen once. Overall study findings and caveats: Benign nodules reportedly had significantly lower TCR beta diversity than malignant thyroid tumors in blood and tumor.

The chain carries TRBV6-1 and TRBJ1-3; no firm D call. The sequence came from a female donor with papillary thyroid cancer or a benign thyroid nodule (not recorded which). Some clones in this sample may be carry-over from other donors' samples. The sample consisted of adjacent normal tissue. The CDR3, as DNA: TGTGCCAGCAGTCCCACAGTGTCCTCTGGAAACACCATATATTTT. Amino acids: CASSPTVSSGNTIYF.